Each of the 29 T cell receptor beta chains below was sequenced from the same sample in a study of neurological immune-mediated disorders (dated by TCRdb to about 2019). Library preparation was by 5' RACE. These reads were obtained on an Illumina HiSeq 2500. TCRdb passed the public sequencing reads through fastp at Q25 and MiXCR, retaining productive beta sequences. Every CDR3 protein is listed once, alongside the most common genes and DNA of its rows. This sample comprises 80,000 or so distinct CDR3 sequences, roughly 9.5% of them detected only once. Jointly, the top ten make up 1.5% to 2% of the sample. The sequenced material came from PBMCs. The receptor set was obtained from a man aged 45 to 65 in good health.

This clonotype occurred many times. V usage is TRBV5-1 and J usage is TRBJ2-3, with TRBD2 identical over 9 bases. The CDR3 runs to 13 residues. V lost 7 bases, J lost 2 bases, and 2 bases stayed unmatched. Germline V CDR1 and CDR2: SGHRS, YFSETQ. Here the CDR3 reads CASSSGTTDTQYF. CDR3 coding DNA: TGCGCCAGCTCTAGCGGGACCACAGATACGCAGTATTTT.

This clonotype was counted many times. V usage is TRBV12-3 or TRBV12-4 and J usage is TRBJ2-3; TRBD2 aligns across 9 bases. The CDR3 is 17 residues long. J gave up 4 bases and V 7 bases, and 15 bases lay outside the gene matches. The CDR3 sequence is CASTPPPAGGPADTQYF. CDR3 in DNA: TGTGCCAGCACTCCACCCCCGGCGGGAGGGCCGGCAGATACGCAGTATTTT.

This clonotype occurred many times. CDR3 sequence: CSARAGQGYQPQHF. In DNA, the CDR3 is TGCAGTGCTAGGGCGGGACAGGGATATCAGCCCCAGCATTTT. The chain recombines TRBV20-1 with TRBJ1-5; 9 bases align to TRBD1. CDR3 length: 14 residues. CDR1 DFQATT and CDR2 SNEGSKA come from the germline V gene (reference sequence). The ends lost 3 bases at V and 5 bases at J; junction bases unmatched: 5.

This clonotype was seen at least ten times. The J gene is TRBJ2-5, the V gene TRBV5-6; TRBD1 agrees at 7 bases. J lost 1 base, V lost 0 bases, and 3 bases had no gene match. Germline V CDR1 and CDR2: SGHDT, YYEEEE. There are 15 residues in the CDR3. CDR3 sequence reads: CASSLVGTAQETQYF. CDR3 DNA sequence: TGTGCCAGCAGCTTGGTGGGGACAGCCCAAGAGACCCAGTACTTC.

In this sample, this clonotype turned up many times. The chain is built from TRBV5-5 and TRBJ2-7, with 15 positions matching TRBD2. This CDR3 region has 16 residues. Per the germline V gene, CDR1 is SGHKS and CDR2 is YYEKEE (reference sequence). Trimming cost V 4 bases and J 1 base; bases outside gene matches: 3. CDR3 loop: CASSQGLAGGSYEQYF. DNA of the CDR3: TGTGCCAGCAGCCAGGGACTAGCGGGAGGATCCTACGAGCAGTACTTC. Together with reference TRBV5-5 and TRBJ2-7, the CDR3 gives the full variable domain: DAGVTQSPTHLIKTRGQQVTLRCSPISGHKSVSWYQQVLGQGPQFIFQYYEKEERGRGNFPDRFSARQFPNYSSELNVNALLLGDSALYLCASSQGLAGGSYEQYFGPGTRLTVT.

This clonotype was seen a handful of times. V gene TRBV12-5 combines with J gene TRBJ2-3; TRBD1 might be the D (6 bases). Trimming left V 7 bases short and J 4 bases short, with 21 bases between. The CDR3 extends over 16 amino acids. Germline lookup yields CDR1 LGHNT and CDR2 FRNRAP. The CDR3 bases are TGTGCTAGTGCGGCCATCCTACAGGGCAAAGCAGATACGCAGTATTTT. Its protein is CASAAILQGKADTQYF.

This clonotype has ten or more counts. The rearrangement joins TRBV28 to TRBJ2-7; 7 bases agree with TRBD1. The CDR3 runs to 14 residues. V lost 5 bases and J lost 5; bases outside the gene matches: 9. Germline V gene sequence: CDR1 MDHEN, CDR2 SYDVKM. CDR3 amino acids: CASSNRGIPHEQYF. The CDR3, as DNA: TGTGCCAGCAGTAACAGGGGAATCCCTCACGAGCAGTACTTC.

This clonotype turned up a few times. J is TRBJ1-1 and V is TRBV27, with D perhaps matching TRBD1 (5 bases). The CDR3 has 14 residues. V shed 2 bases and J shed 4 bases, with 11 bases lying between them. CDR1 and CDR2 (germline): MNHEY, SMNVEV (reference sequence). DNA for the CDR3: TGTGCCAGCAGTTTAAGACGCGGGGGCACTGAAGCTTTCTTT. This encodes CASSLRRGGTEAFF.

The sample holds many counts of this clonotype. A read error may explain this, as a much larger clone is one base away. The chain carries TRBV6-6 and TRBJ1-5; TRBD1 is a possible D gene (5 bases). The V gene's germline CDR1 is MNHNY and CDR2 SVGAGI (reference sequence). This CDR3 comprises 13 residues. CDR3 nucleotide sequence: TGTGCCAACAGTTACTCGAGGGGTCAGCCCCAGCATTTT. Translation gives CANSYSRGQPQHF.

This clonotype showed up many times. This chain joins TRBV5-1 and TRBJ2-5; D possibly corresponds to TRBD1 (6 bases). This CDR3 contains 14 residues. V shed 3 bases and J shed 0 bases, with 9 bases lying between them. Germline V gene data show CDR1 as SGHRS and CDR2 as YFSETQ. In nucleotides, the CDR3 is TGCGCCAGCAGCTCTCAGGGGAACCAAGAGACCCAGTACTTC. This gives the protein CASSSQGNQETQYF.

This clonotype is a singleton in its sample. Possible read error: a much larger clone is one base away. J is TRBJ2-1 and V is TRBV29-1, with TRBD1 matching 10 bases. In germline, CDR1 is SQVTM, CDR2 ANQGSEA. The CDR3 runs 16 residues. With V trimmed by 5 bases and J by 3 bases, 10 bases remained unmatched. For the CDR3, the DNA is TGCAGCGTTCCAGGACAGGGGGGTATGCTCTACAATGAGCAGTTCTTC. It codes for CSVPGQGGMLYNEQFF.

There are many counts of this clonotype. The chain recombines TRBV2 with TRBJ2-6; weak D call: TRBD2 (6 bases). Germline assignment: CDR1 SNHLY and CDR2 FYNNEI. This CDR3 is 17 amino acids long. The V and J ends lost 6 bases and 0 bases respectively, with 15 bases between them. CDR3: CASSPGTAVSGANVLTF. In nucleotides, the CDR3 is TGTGCCAGCAGCCCCGGGACTGCCGTCTCTGGGGCCAACGTCCTGACTTTC.

The CDR3 is CASSDGIHGQMNTGELFF. CDR3 bases: TGTGCCAGCAGTGACGGCATACACGGCCAGATGAACACCGGGGAGCTGTTTTTT. The chain has TRBV6-1 and TRBJ2-2; no reliable D call. V shed 3 bases and J shed 1 base, with 18 bases lying between them. CDR3 length: 18 residues. Per the germline V gene, CDR1 is MNHNS and CDR2 is SASEGT.

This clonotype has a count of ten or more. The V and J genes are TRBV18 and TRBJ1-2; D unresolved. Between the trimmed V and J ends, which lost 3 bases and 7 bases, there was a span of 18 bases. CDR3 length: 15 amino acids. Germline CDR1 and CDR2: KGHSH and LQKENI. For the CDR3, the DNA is TGTGCCAGCTCACCTCCTCAGATGAGGGTTGGTGGCTACACCTTC. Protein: CASSPPQMRVGGYTF.

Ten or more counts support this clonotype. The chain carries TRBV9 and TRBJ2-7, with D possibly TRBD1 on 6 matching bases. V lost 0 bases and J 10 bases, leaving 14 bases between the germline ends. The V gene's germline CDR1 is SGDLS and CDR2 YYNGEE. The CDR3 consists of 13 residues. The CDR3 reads CASSVANEGDQYF. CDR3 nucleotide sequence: TGTGCCAGCAGCGTAGCAAATGAGGGGGACCAGTACTTC.

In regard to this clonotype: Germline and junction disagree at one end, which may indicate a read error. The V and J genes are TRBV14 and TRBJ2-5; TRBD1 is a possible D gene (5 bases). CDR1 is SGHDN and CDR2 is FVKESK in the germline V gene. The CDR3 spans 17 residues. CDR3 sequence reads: CASSQDRTADTRETQYF. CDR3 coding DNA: TGTGCCAGCAGTCAAGATCGGACGGCGGACACTCGAGAGACCCAGTACTTC. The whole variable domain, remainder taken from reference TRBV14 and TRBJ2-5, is EAGVTQFPSHSVIEKGQTVTLRCDPISGHDNLYWYRRVMGKEIKFLLHFVKESKQDESGMPNNRFLAERTGGTYSTLKVQPAELEDSGVYFCASSQDRTADTRETQYFGPGTRLLVL.

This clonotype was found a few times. The DNA for the CDR3 is TGTGCCAGTCTGGGGATTAGGGCGGGTAGCTCCTACAATGAGCAGTTCTTC. This codes for CASLGIRAGSSYNEQFF. This chain joins TRBV19 and TRBJ2-1; a weak D match, TRBD2 (5 bases). V was trimmed by 8 bases and J by 0 bases, leaving 20 bases between them. Germline CDR1 reads LNHDA; CDR2 reads SQIVND (reference sequence). The CDR3 has 17 amino acids.

The CDR3 loop is CASGEKAKTNTEAFF. The CDR3 bases are TGTGCCAGCGGGGAGAAGGCAAAGACTAACACTGAAGCTTTCTTT. This chain joins TRBV2 and TRBJ1-1; D is ambiguous. The CDR3 contains 15 residues. V was pared by 8 bases and J by 2 bases, with 18 bases between. Germline loops: CDR1 SNHLY, CDR2 FYNNEI.

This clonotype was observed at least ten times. The CDR3 loop is CASSLVGLDGDTQYF. CDR3 in DNA: TGTGCCAGCAGCTTAGTGGGATTAGATGGGGATACGCAGTATTTT. The V gene is TRBV7-2, the J gene TRBJ2-3; no clear D. Trimming stripped 1 base from V and 6 bases from J, with 14 bases between. CDR3 size: 15 residues. Germline V CDR1 and CDR2: SGHTA, FQGNSA.

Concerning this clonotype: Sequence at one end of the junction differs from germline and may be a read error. The CDR3 reads CASRDTGIPYEQYF. In DNA, the CDR3 is TGTGCCAGCAGAGATACAGGGATTCCGTACGAGCAATACTTC. The rearrangement links TRBV28 to TRBJ2-7, with TRBD1 as a possible D gene (6 bases). CDR3 length: 14 residues. Germline loops: CDR1 MDHEN, CDR2 SYDVKM.

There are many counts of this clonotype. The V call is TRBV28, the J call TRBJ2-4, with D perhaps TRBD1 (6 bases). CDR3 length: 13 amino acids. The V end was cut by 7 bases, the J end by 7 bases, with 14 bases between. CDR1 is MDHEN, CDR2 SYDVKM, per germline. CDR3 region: CASTPGDKNIQYF. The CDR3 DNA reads TGTGCCAGCACCCCTGGGGACAAGAACATTCAGTACTTC. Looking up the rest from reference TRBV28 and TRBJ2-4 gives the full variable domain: DVKVTQSSRYLVKRTGEKVFLECVQDMDHENMFWYRQDPGLGLRLIYFSYDVKMKEKGDIPEGYSVSREKKERFSLILESASTNQTSMYLCASTPGDKNIQYFGAGTRLSVL.

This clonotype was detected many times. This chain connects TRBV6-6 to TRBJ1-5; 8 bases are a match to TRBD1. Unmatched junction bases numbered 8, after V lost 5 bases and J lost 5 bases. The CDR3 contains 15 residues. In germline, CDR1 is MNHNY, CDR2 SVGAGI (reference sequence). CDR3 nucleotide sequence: TGTGCCAGCAGTGATCCCAGGGGGCAAGATCAGCCCCAGCATTTT. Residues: CASSDPRGQDQPQHF.

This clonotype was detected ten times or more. This chain's CDR3 is CASHTGTGGNSPLHF. DNA of the CDR3: TGTGCCAGTCATACCGGGACAGGGGGGAATTCACCCCTCCACTTT. This chain joins TRBV6-5 and TRBJ1-6; 11 bases line up with TRBD1. V lost 9 bases to trimming and J lost 7 bases; unmatched junction nucleotides: 8. This CDR3 region has 15 residues. The V gene's germline CDR1 is MNHEY and CDR2 SVGAGI.

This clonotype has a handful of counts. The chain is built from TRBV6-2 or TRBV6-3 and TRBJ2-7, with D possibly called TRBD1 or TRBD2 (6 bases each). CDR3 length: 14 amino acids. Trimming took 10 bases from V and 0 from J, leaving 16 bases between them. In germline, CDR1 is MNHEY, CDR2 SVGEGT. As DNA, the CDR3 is TGTGCCATTAGGGGGGACACGATCTCCTACGAGCAGTACTTC. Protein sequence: CAIRGDTISYEQYF.

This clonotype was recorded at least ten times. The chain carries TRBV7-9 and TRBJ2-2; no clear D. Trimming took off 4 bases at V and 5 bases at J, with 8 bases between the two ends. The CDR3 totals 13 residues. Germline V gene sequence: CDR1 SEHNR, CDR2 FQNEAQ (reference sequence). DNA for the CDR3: TGTGCCAGCAGCTCGCCGTGGACCGGGGAGCTGTTTTTT. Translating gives CASSSPWTGELFF.

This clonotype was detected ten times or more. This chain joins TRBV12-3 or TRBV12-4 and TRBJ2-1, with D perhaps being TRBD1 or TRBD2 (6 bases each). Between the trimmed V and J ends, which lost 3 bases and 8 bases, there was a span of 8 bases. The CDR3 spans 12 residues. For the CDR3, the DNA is TGTGCCAGCAGTTTTGGGGGGCATGAGCAGTTCTTC. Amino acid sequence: CASSFGGHEQFF.

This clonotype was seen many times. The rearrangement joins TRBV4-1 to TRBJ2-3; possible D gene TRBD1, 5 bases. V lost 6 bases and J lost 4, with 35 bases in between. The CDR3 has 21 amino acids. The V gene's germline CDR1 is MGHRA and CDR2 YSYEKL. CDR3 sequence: CASSRKGLAGKNPLEADTQYF. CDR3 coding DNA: TGCGCCAGCAGTCGCAAGGGTCTGGCAGGGAAGAACCCCCTCGAAGCAGATACGCAGTATTTT.

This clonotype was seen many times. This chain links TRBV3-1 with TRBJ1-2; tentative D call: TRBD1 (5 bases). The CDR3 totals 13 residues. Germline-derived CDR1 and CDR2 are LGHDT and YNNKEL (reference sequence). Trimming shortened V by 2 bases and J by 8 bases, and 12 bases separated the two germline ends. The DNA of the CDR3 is TGTGCCAGCAGCCAATCAGGGAACGGAGGCTACACCTTC. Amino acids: CASSQSGNGGYTF.

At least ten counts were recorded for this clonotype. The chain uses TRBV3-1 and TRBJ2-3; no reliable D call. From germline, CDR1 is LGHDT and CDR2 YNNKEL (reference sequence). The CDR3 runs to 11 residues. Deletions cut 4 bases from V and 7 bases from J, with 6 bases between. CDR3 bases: TGTGCCAGCAGCCGATCTAATACGCAGTATTTT. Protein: CASSRSNTQYF.